There are a few counts of the clone carrying this TCR beta chain. Its target is not known. TCRdb re-called the 5' RACE reads with MiXCR, one entry per CDR3 protein. In the table there are just under 600,000 distinct CDR3 sequences, around an eighth of which are singletons. The sample belongs to a study of T cells after yellow fever vaccination. The junction had 7 bases not matched to a gene; V was cut back by 1 base and J by 4 bases. The germline V gene encodes CDR1 KGHSH and CDR2 LQKENI. The CDR3 extends over 15 amino acids. The study, taken as a whole, reports: Reappearance after the booster was seen for most primary-vaccination clones, at about 95% CD4 and less than 90% CD8. The CD4 compartment and the CD8 compartment contained a small share of clonotypes in common.

This sequence joins TRBV18 and TRBJ2-7; 7 bases fit TRBD2. The TCR comes from a man aged 25 to 45 who received the YFV17D yellow fever vaccine. The sample in question was PBMCs, obtained on the day of the yellow fever booster vaccination. DNA of the CDR3: TGTGCCAGCTCACCACGGCGGGAGACAAGGTACGAGCAGTACTTC. Translating gives CASSPRRETRYEQYF.